This record concerns one T cell receptor beta chain sequence. Antigen: not known. Building the TCR beta libraries relied on iRepertoire HTBI primers, and CDR3 regions underwent Arm-PCR. TCRdb analysed the multiplex PCR reads with MiXCR anew, one entry per CDR3 protein. The sample gives around 400,000 distinct CDR3 sequences, 20% to 30% of which show up once; around 26% is in the top ten. There are 16 residues in the CDR3. V lost 5 bases and J lost 1, with 17 bases in between. Regarding time point: persistent/refractory GD, antithyroid drugs over 5 years with positive TRAb. PBMC-extracted RNA yielded the TCR library. This specimen belongs to a study of regulatory T cells in long-lasting Graves disease. Study conclusions and caveats: Thyroid tissue went unexamined; only peripheral blood was analyzed. Shared public clonotypes totalled 2,741 in persistent patients, compared with around 880 in new patients.

The TCR was taken from a female donor with Graves disease. The gene calls are TRBV12-3 or TRBV12-4 and TRBJ2-5; D is possibly TRBD2 (6 bases). This material consisted of peripheral blood mononuclear cells (PBMCs), taken when the disease was refractory, from a patient treated with antithyroid drugs. CDR3 region: CASSRNPRGGQETQYF. CDR3 sequence (DNA): TGTGCCAGCAGTCGCAACCCCCGGGGAGGCCAAGAGACCCAGTACTTC.